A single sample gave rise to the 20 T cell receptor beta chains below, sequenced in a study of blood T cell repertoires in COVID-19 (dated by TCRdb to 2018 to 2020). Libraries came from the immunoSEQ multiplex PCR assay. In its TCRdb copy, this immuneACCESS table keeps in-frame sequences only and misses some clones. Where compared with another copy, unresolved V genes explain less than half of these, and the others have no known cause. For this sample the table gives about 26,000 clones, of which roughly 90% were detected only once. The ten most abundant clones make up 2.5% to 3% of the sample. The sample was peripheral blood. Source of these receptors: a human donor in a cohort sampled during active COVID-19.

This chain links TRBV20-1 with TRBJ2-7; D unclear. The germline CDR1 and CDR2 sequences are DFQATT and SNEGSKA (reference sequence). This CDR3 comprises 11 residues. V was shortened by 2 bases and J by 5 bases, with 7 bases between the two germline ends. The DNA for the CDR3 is TGCAGTGCTAGAAAGGCGGACGAGCAGTACTTC. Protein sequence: CSARKADEQYF.

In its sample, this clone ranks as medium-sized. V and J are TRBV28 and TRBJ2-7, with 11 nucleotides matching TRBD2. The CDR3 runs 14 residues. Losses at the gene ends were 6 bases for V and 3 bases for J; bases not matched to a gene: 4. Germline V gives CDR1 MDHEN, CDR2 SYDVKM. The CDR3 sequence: CASRTSGDYYEQYV. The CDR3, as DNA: TGTGCCAGCAGGACTAGCGGGGACTACTACGAGCAGTACGTC.

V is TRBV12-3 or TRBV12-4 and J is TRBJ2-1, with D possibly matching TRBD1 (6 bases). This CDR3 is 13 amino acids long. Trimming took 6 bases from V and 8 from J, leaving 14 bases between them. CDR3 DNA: TGTGCCAGCAGACGAGGACAGTCAGATGAGCAGTTCTTC. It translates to CASRRGQSDEQFF.

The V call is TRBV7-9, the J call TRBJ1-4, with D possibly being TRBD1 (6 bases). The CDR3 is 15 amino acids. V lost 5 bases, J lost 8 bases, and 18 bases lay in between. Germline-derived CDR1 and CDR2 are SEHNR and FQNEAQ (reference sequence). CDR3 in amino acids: CASSPQQGGNEKLFF. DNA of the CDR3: TGTGCCAGCAGCCCCCAACAGGGTGGAAACGAAAAACTGTTTTTT.

The CDR3 bases are TGCGCCAGCAGCCAGCCTGTAGCGGGGTCTAGAGATACGCAGTATTTT. Translation: CASSQPVAGSRDTQYF. V gene TRBV4-1 combines with J gene TRBJ2-3; 8 bases are shared with TRBD2. Per the germline V gene, CDR1 is MGHRA and CDR2 is YSYEKL. The V and J ends lost 3 bases and 5 bases, in that order; junction bases with no gene match: 10. There are 16 residues in the CDR3.

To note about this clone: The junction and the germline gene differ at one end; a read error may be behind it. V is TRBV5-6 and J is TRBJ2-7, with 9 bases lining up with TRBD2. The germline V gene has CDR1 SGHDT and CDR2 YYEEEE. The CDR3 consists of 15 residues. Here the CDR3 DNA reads TGTGCCAGCTCGCCCACTGACTTGAGCGGGGGGCCCGTAAACTTC. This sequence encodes CASSPTDLSGGPVNF.

CDR3 DNA sequence: TGTGCCAGTAGTATCGGCGACAGGGTTATCTATGGCTACACCTTC. It specifies CASSIGDRVIYGYTF. This chain connects TRBV19 to TRBJ1-2, with 7 bases identical to TRBD1. The CDR3 runs to 15 residues. The germline CDR1 and CDR2 sequences are LNHDA and SQIVND (reference sequence). J lost 4 bases, V lost 3 bases, and 8 bases had no gene match.

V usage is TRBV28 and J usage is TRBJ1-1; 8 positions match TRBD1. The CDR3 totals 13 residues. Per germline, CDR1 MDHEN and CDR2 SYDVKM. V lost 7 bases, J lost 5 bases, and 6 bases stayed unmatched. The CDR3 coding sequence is TGTGCCAGCACACCAGGGGGCTTAACTGAAGCTTTCTTT. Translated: CASTPGGLTEAFF.

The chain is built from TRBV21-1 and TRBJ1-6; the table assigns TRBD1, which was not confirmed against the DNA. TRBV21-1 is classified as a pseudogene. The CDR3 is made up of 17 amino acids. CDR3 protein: CASSKKGQSSYNSPLHF. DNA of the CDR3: TGTGCCAGCAGCAAAAAGGGACAGAGCTCCTATAATTCACCCCTCCACTTT.

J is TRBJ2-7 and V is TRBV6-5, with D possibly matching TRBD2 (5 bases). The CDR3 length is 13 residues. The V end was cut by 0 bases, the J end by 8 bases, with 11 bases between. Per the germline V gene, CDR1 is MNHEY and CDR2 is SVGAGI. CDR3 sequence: CASSYSFGVQQYF. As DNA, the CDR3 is TGTGCCAGCAGTTACTCTTTCGGGGTTCAGCAGTACTTC.

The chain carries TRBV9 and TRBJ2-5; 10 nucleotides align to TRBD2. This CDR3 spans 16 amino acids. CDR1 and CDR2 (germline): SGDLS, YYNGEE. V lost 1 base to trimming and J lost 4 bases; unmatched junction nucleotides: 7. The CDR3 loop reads CASSVTGLAGAETQYF. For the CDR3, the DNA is TGTGCCAGCAGCGTAACAGGTCTAGCGGGGGCAGAGACCCAGTACTTC.

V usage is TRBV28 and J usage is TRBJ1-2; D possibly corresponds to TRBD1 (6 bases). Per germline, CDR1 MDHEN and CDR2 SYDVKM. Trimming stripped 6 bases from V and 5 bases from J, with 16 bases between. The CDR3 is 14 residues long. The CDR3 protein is CASSSGQRGYGYTF. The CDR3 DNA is TGTGCCAGCAGCTCAGGACAGCGCGGGTATGGCTACACCTTC.

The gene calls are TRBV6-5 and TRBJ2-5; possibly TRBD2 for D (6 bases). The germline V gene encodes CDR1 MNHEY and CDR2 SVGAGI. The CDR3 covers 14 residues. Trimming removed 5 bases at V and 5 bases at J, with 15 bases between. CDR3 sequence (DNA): TGTGCCAGCAGTCCGGAGGGGAGAGAGGAGACCCAGTACTTC. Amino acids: CASSPEGREETQYF.

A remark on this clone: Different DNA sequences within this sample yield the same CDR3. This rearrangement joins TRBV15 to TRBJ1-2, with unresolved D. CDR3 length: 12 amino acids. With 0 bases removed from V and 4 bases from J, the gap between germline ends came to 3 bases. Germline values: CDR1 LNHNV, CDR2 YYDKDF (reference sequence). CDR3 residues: CATSRDSYGYTF. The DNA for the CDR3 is TGTGCCACCAGCAGAGACAGCTATGGCTACACCTTC.

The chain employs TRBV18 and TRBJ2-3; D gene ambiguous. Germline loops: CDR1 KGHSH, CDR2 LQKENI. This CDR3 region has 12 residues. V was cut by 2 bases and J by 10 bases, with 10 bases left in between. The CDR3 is CASSPSSVAQYF. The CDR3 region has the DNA TGTGCCAGCTCACCATCCTCAGTTGCGCAGTATTTT.

The CDR3 DNA is TGTGCCAGCAGTACGGGGGTCCACGAGCAGTACTTC. This encodes CASSTGVHEQYF. This chain connects TRBV6-5 to TRBJ2-7; perhaps TRBD2 as D (6 bases). The CDR3 loop spans 12 amino acids. Trimming shortened V by 5 bases and J by 5 bases, and 10 bases separated the two germline ends. Germline CDR1 MNHEY, CDR2 SVGAGI.

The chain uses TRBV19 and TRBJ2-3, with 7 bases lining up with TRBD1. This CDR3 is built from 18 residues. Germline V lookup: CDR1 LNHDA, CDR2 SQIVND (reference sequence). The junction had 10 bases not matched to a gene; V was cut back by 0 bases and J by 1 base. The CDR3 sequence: CASSIDPRTGAGTDTQYF. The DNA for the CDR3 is TGTGCCAGTAGTATAGATCCCCGGACAGGTGCAGGCACAGATACGCAGTATTTT.

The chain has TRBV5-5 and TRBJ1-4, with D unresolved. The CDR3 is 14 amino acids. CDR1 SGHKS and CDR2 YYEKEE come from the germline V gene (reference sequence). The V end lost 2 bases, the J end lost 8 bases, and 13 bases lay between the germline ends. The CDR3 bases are TGTGCCAGCAGCTTTACCGGGAACAACGAAAAACTGTTTTTT. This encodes CASSFTGNNEKLFF.

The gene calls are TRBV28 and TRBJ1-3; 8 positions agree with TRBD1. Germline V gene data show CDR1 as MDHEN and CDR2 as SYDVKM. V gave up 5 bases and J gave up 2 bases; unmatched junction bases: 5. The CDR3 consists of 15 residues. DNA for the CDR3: TGTGCCAGCAGTACAACGGGACAGGCTGGAAACACCATATATTTT. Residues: CASSTTGQAGNTIYF.

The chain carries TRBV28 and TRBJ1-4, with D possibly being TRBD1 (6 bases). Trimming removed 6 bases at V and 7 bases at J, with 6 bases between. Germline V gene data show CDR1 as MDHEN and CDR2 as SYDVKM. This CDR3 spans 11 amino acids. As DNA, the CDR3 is TGTGCCAGCAGCAGGGGTGAAAAACTGTTTTTT. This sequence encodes CASSRGEKLFF.